This T cell receptor beta chain is from a study of T cells in Graves' hyperthyroidism and ophthalmopathy. Looked up from germline, CDR1 is DFQATT and CDR2 is SNEGSKA (reference sequence). The germline V and J ends were trimmed by 0 bases and 1 base, with 14 bases remaining between them. The CDR3 runs 16 residues. This clonotype was counted at least ten times. Amplification yielded TCR beta CDR3 regions, with RNA transcripts as the source. The TCR CDR3 first-round RT-PCR relied on the HTBI primer set. TCRdb independently ran MiXCR on the multiplex PCR reads; one entry per CDR3 protein. The data show 500,000 or so distinct CDR3 sequences, around 15% seen once. A patient was excluded if there was uncontrolled infection, other autoimmune disease, pregnancy or lactation.

This TCR derives from a woman in her 30s with Graves' ophthalmopathy. The chain is built from TRBV20-1 and TRBJ2-3, with D unclear. Input material: blood. CDR3 coding DNA: TGCAGTGCTAGAGATCCCGCACGAGCAGGCACAGATACGCAGTATTTT. Translating gives CSARDPARAGTDTQYF.